The entry below gives a single TCR beta chain sequence along with its context. This specimen comes from a study of cytomegalovirus exposure and HLA in healthy donors. It was with 60 Vbeta and 13 Jbeta primers that the PCR ran. This table comes from immunoSEQ multiplex PCR, and its TCRdb copy is limited to in-frame clones, with some not included. The top ten hold about 11% of the sample, which has about 150,000 clones, approximately 71% seen once. This clonotype was sampled from a man aged 18 to 29 in good health and CMV-seropositive. Sequencing used PBMCs.

The CDR3 nucleotides read TGTGCCAGCACCATAGTCGAGTACACTGAAGCTTTCTTT. This sequence encodes CASTIVEYTEAFF. The chain is built from TRBV2 and TRBJ1-1, with D uncertain. The CDR3 contains 13 residues. Germline CDR1 and CDR2: SNHLY and FYNNEI. The ends were cut back, 7 bases at V and 3 bases at J, with 12 bases in the middle.